A selection of T cell receptor beta chains follows, all from one sample in a study of regulatory T cells in long-lasting Graves disease. From the multiplex PCR reads, TCRdb called clonotypes with MiXCR, one entry per CDR3 protein. Altogether 700,000 or so distinct CDR3 sequences are present, 25% to 35% being singletons, with the ten largest covering about 42%. The source material was peripheral blood mononuclear cells (PBMCs), sampled when the disease was refractory, from a patient treated with antithyroid drugs. These TCRs come from a female donor with Graves disease. Both conserved end residues are part of each CDR3. The D gene is left open where the match is weak. Only part of the rows carry a size: once, few, many, or a class if the clone is expanded.

J,size,V,D,CDR3,DNA
TRBJ1-4,few,TRBV6-1,-,CASRRGGVGEKLFF,TGTGCCAGCAGACGGGGAGGAGTAGGGGAAAAACTGTTTTTT
TRBJ2-2,-,TRBV11-2,-,CASSFRQSTGELFF,TGTGCCAGCAGCTTCAGGCAGTCCACCGGGGAGCTGTTTTTT
TRBJ1-2,-,TRBV19,-,CASGTYNYGYTF,TGTGCCAGCGGGACATATAACTATGGCTACACCTTC
TRBJ1-5,few,TRBV20-1,-,CSARDQGPYNQPQHF,TGCAGTGCTAGAGATCAGGGGCCGTATAATCAGCCCCAGCATTTT
TRBJ1-6,few,TRBV30,-,CAWSVTDRRNSPLHF,TGTGCCTGGAGTGTAACCGACAGACGAAATTCACCCCTCCACTTT
TRBJ1-2,few,TRBV6-1,TRBD1,CASSRTGGFDWNYGYTF,TGTGCCAGCAGTCGGACAGGGGGTTTCGATTGGAACTATGGCTACACCTTC
TRBJ1-1,-,TRBV7-2,-,CASSLRRSMNTEAFF,TGTGCCAGCAGCTTAAGGCGGAGTATGAACACTGAAGCTTTCTTT
TRBJ2-3,-,TRBV5-1,TRBD2,CASSLGAGTSGRDAQYF,TGCGCCAGCAGCTTGGGGGCCGGGACTAGCGGGAGGGATGCGCAGTATTTT
TRBJ2-5,-,TRBV12-5,-,CASGLWAVETQYF,TGTGCTAGTGGTTTGTGGGCAGTAGAGACCCAGTACTTC
TRBJ1-1,few,TRBV12-5,-,CASGGPGTTNTEAFF,TGTGCTAGTGGTGGCCCCGGGACAACGAACACTGAAGCTTTCTTT
TRBJ2-7,many,TRBV6-1,TRBD2,CASSVYGTSSSYEQYF,TGTGCCAGCAGTGTTTACGGGACTAGCAGCTCCTACGAGCAGTACTTC
TRBJ1-2,many,TRBV11-2,-,CASSSSPGVGYTF,TGTGCCAGCAGCTCAAGTCCCGGGGTTGGCTACACCTTC
TRBJ1-2,many,TRBV28,-,CASSLQQIYGYTF,TGTGCCAGCAGTTTACAACAGATCTATGGCTACACCTTC
TRBJ2-4,-,TRBV27,-,CASSLDPGAKNIQYF,TGTGCCAGCAGTTTAGACCCGGGAGCCAAAAACATTCAGTACTTC
TRBJ2-7,-,TRBV20-1,TRBD2,CSARAGTSGREGEQYF,TGCAGTGCTAGAGCCGGGACTAGCGGGAGGGAGGGCGAGCAGTACTTC
TRBJ2-7,few,TRBV29-1,TRBD2,CSGTSGGPDEQYF,TGCAGCGGGACTAGCGGGGGGCCGGACGAGCAGTACTTC
TRBJ2-2,few,TRBV12-5,-,CASGFRVVSGELFF,TGTGCTAGTGGTTTCAGGGTGGTTTCCGGGGAGCTGTTTTTT
TRBJ1-4,-,TRBV12-3/TRBV12-4,-,CASSPTADGRGEKLFF,TGTGCCAGCAGTCCCACCGCGGACGGACGGGGTGAAAAACTGTTTTTT
TRBJ2-5,few,TRBV25-1,TRBD1,CASSRGHGETQYF,TGTGCCAGCTCCAGGGGGCATGGGGAGACCCAGTACTTC
TRBJ1-2,many,TRBV28,-,CASSSSRFNYGYTF,TGTGCCAGCAGTTCAAGCCGTTTTAACTATGGCTACACCTTC
TRBJ1-3,few,TRBV7-6,-,CTSSQLSSGNTIYF,TGTACCAGCAGCCAATTAAGCTCTGGAAACACCATATATTTT
TRBJ1-1,-,TRBV20-1,-,CSARGEGSEAFF,TGCAGTGCTAGAGGGGAAGGCTCTGAAGCTTTCTTT
TRBJ2-1,-,TRBV5-1,-,CASSSIQGSPYNEQFF,TGCGCCAGCAGTTCCATCCAGGGGTCTCCCTACAATGAGCAGTTCTTC
TRBJ1-5,few,TRBV28,TRBD1,CASIGTGANQPQHF,TGTGCCAGCATCGGGACAGGGGCAAATCAGCCCCAGCATTTT
TRBJ1-6,few,TRBV20-1,-,CSARATTSYNSPLHF,TGCAGTGCTAGAGCCACCACCTCCTATAATTCACCCCTCCACTTT
TRBJ1-1,-,TRBV6-1,-,CASRLREGTEAFF,TGTGCCAGCAGGCTCAGGGAAGGGACTGAAGCTTTCTTT
TRBJ2-2,few,TRBV3-1,-,CATDTNTGELFF,TGTGCCACCGACACGAACACCGGGGAGCTGTTTTTT
TRBJ2-7,-,TRBV6-1,-,CASTPGRTYEQYF,TGTGCCAGCACCCCGGGGAGGACCTACGAGCAGTACTTC
TRBJ1-5,-,TRBV2,-,CASSPEGGINQPQHF,TGTGCCAGCAGTCCTGAGGGGGGGATTAATCAGCCCCAGCATTTT
TRBJ1-1,-,TRBV27,TRBD1,CASSFIDRGPGGEFF,TGTGCCAGCAGTTTTATCGACAGGGGGCCCGGGGGAGAATTCTTT
TRBJ1-1,few,TRBV5-1,TRBD1,CASSLDPGGDEAFF,TGCGCCAGCAGCTTAGACCCAGGGGGGGATGAAGCTTTCTTT
TRBJ2-7,few,TRBV20-1,TRBD1,CSARDGTANEQYF,TGCAGTGCTAGAGATGGGACAGCGAACGAGCAGTACTTC
TRBJ2-7,few,TRBV12-3/TRBV12-4,-,CASSWGNYEQYF,TGTGCCAGCAGTTGGGGGAACTACGAGCAGTACTTC
TRBJ1-5,many,TRBV28,-,CATAGTVSNQPQHF,TGTGCCACCGCAGGGACGGTTAGCAATCAGCCCCAGCATTTT
TRBJ2-7,few,TRBV6-1,TRBD1,CASRRQGVGEQYF,TGTGCCAGCAGGCGACAGGGGGTCGGCGAGCAGTACTTC
TRBJ1-5,few,TRBV20-1,-,CSAREATGTSLFPQHF,TGCAGTGCTAGAGAAGCCACCGGGACATCGTTATTCCCCCAGCATTTT
TRBJ1-5,-,TRBV24-1,TRBD1,CATSEPGQASLKHF,TGTGCCACCAGTGAGCCGGGACAGGCATCTTTGAAGCATTTT
TRBJ1-1,-,TRBV20-1,-,CSARDPTGDTEAFF,TGCAGTGCTAGAGATCCCACGGGTGACACTGAAGCTTTCTTT
TRBJ1-2,few,TRBV29-1,TRBD1,CSVDTGGFNYGYTF,TGCAGCGTCGATACAGGGGGCTTTAACTATGGCTACACCTTC
TRBJ1-4,few,TRBV5-1,-,CASSLTGRGEKLFF,TGCGCCAGCAGCTTAACAGGGAGAGGTGAAAAACTGTTTTTT
TRBJ1-1,few,TRBV18,TRBD1,CASSPLQGQMNTEAFF,TGTGCCAGCTCACCGTTACAGGGGCAGATGAACACTGAAGCTTTCTTT